Below, 2 T cell receptor beta chains from the same sample are listed, as sequenced in a study of cytomegalovirus exposure and HLA in healthy donors. Primers included in the PCR were 60 Vbeta and 13 Jbeta primers. This table comes from immunoSEQ multiplex PCR, and its TCRdb copy is limited to in-frame clones, with some not included. The data show over 200,000 clones, about 81% seen once. The material sequenced was PBMCs. All receptors derive from a man aged 35 to 55 in good health and CMV-seropositive.

The J gene is TRBJ2-5, the V gene TRBV27; 7 bases align to TRBD1. With V trimmed by 6 bases and J by 5 bases, 3 bases remained unmatched. Per the germline V gene, CDR1 is MNHEY and CDR2 is SMNVEV (reference sequence). This CDR3 has 12 residues. The DNA for the CDR3 is TGTGCCAGCAGGCACAGGGGTGAGACCCAGTACTTC. As protein: CASRHRGETQYF.

The chain carries TRBV10-2 and TRBJ2-7; a weak D match, TRBD1 (5 bases). V was pared by 6 bases and J by 4 bases, with 22 bases between. Looked up from germline, CDR1 is WSHSY and CDR2 is SAAADI. This CDR3 comprises 16 residues. Here the CDR3 DNA reads TGCGCCAGCAGGAACCCTTCACCCCAGGGCTTTTACGAGCAGTACTTC. Translated, it gives CASRNPSPQGFYEQYF.